The clone carrying this T cell receptor (beta chain) came up many times. As yet, its antigen is unknown. The junction and the germline gene differ at one end; a read error may be behind it. Preparing the TCRbeta library involved the use of unique molecular identifiers. One entry per CDR3 protein, called by TCRdb with MiXCR from the PCR reads. The sample lists approximately 290,000 distinct CDR3 sequences, about 9.9% occurring once. These data are taken from a study of T-cell reconstitution after alpha-beta-depleted transplantation in children. Study outcomes and limitations: The origin of alpha-beta T cells about two months after transplant was reportedly several hundred expanded graft clones. One year post-transplant, T-cell counts and diversity were largely derived from T cells produced anew.

The CDR3 covers 15 residues. Germline V gene data show CDR1 as LNHNV and CDR2 as YYDKDF (reference sequence). The sequencing here drew on peripheral blood, taken 180 days after TCRalphabeta/CD19-depleted stem cell transplant. This rearrangement joins TRBV15 to TRBJ2-1; D is perhaps TRBD1 (6 bases). The source of this sequence is a male patient aged 2-10 years who had a stem cell transplant for chronic granulomatous disease, so the T cells may come from the graft donor. The CDR3 bases are TGTGCCACCAGAAGAGGGGGAAGCTCCTACAATGAGCAGTTCTTC. The encoded protein is CATRRGGSSYNEQFF. The full variable domain, rest sourced from reference TRBV15 and TRBJ2-1, is DAMVIQNPRYQVTQFGKPVTLSCSQTLNHNVMYWYQQKSSQAPKLLFHYYDKDFNNEADTPDNFQSRRPNTSFCFLDIRSPGLGDTAMYLCATRRGGSSYNEQFFGPGTRLTVL.